This passage covers 11 T cell receptor beta chains from one sample sequenced in a study of T cell responses to AZD1222 COVID-19 vaccine. Profiled with immunoSEQ multiplex PCR; TCRdb holds only in-frame clones, not every one. The data show some 190,000 clones, around 90% seen once. Sequenced material: peripheral blood, taken 28 days after the second AZD1222 dose. The receptors stem from an adult who received the AZD1222 COVID-19 vaccine.

The V and J genes are TRBV12-3 or TRBV12-4 and TRBJ1-6; D gene uncertain. The ends were cut back, 4 bases at V and 9 bases at J, with 10 bases in the middle. This CDR3 spans 13 amino acids. CDR3 residues: CASSSQLGSPLHF. CDR3 sequence (DNA): TGTGCCAGCAGTTCCCAGTTGGGTTCACCCCTCCACTTT.

This sequence joins TRBV27 and TRBJ1-1; D not resolved. CDR1 MNHEY and CDR2 SMNVEV come from the germline V gene (reference sequence). V was shortened by 3 bases and J by 2 bases, with 7 bases between the two germline ends. The CDR3 consists of 13 residues. This CDR3 is CASSFGGNTEAFF. DNA for the CDR3: TGTGCCAGCAGTTTTGGCGGTAACACTGAAGCTTTCTTT.

V is TRBV6-1 and J is TRBJ2-6; D is uncertain. V lost 1 base and J lost 4, with 8 bases in between. This CDR3 is built from 15 residues. Germline values: CDR1 MNHNS, CDR2 SASEGT. CDR3 protein: CASSEEGRGANVLTF. The DNA for the CDR3 is TGTGCCAGCAGTGAAGAAGGCAGGGGGGCCAACGTCCTGACTTTC.

The rearrangement joins TRBV2 to TRBJ1-5; D is uncertain. Germline assignment: CDR1 SNHLY and CDR2 FYNNEI. Trimming left V 6 bases short and J 3 bases short, with 15 bases between. This CDR3 has 15 residues. CDR3 in amino acids: CASSPSLAANQPQHF. The CDR3, as DNA: TGTGCCAGCAGCCCATCTCTGGCAGCCAATCAGCCCCAGCATTTT. The variable domain in full, with the rest retrieved from reference TRBV2 and TRBJ1-5, is EPEVTQTPSHQVTQMGQEVILRCVPISNHLYFYWYRQILGQKVEFLVSFYNNEISEKSEIFDDQFSVERPDGSNFTLKIRSTKLEDSAMYFCASSPSLAANQPQHFGDGTRLSIL.

The chain recombines TRBV7-8 with TRBJ1-4; 8 nucleotides agree with TRBD1. The CDR3 loop spans 17 amino acids. V lost 2 bases, J lost 6 bases, and 11 bases stayed unmatched. The germline gives CDR1 SGHVS, CDR2 FQNEAQ. DNA of the CDR3: TGTGCCAGCAGCTTATCCCGGACAGGGCCGTTTGATGAAAAACTGTTTTTT. It specifies CASSLSRTGPFDEKLFF.

The J gene is TRBJ1-4, the V gene TRBV6-1; D possibly corresponds to TRBD1 (5 bases). Trimming left V 2 bases short and J 2 bases short, with 9 bases between. The CDR3 spans 15 residues. Germline V gives CDR1 MNHNS, CDR2 SASEGT. The CDR3 region is CASSETGGTNEKLFF. The CDR3 DNA reads as TGTGCCAGCAGTGAAACGGGGGGGACTAATGAAAAACTGTTTTTT.

The chain combines TRBV2 with TRBJ1-1; D is unclear. V lost 6 bases and J 5 bases, leaving 13 bases between the germline ends. This CDR3 spans 13 amino acids. The V gene's germline CDR1 is SNHLY and CDR2 FYNNEI. CDR3: CASRQLPETEAFF. The CDR3 DNA follows: TGTGCCAGCAGGCAGCTCCCTGAGACTGAAGCTTTCTTT.

The chain uses TRBV18 and TRBJ2-7; D is perhaps TRBD1 (6 bases). V shed 4 bases and J shed 3 bases, with 13 bases lying between them. CDR3 length: 14 residues. Germline-derived CDR1 and CDR2 are KGHSH and LQKENI. The CDR3 sequence is CASSLRDKDYEQYF. The CDR3 coding sequence is TGTGCCAGCTCACTCCGGGACAAGGACTACGAGCAGTACTTC.

The V and J genes are TRBV27 and TRBJ1-4; weak D call: TRBD1 (6 bases). CDR3 length: 14 residues. The ends were cut back, 5 bases at V and 7 bases at J, with 14 bases in the middle. Per the germline V gene, CDR1 is MNHEY and CDR2 is SMNVEV (reference sequence). The CDR3 nucleotides are TGTGCCAGCAGTGTACAGGGACATGGTGAAAAACTGTTTTTT. Residues: CASSVQGHGEKLFF.

The CDR3 bases are TGTGCCAGTAGTATAGTAGCGGGGAACACTGAAGCTTTCTTT. It translates to CASSIVAGNTEAFF. The chain links TRBV19 to TRBJ1-1; D uncertain. V dropped 1 base and J dropped 1 base, with 7 bases sitting between them. Germline V gene data show CDR1 as LNHDA and CDR2 as SQIVND (reference sequence). The CDR3 has 14 amino acids.

This rearrangement joins TRBV27 to TRBJ1-1, with D hard to call. Germline V CDR1 and CDR2: MNHEY, SMNVEV (reference sequence). The length of the CDR3 is 14 residues. V was clipped by 2 bases and J by 2 bases, with 9 bases between them. CDR3 protein: CASSLRAANTEAFF. The DNA of the CDR3 is TGTGCCAGCAGTTTAAGGGCAGCCAACACTGAAGCTTTCTTT.